This entry features one T cell receptor (beta chain) sequence. It is likely a read error: a sequence one base away is far more abundant. The record originates from a study of shared clonotypes between healthy human individuals. Sequencing used immunoSEQ multiplex PCR; TCRdb keeps in-frame clones, though not all of them. The sample includes some 490,000 clones, 81% of them seen just once. This CDR3 comprises 10 residues. Germline CDR1 and CDR2: DFQATT and SNEGSKA (reference sequence). The V gene lost 5 bases and the J gene lost 9 bases, with 8 bases spanning the gap. The chain has TRBV20-1 and TRBJ2-1; D ambiguous. This clonotype was obtained from a middle-aged woman in good health. Some clones in this sample may be carry-over from other donors' samples. The sequenced material came from PBMCs. The chain's CDR3 is CSAPLGEQFF. In DNA form, the CDR3 reads TGCAGTGCTCCTCTAGGTGAGCAGTTCTTC.